Listed below are T cell receptor beta chains from one sample, sequenced in a study of blood T cell repertoires in COVID-19. The method was immunoSEQ multiplex PCR; TCRdb's version includes in-frame clones alone and lacks a portion of them. The table lists some 250,000 clones, around 89% of them singletons. Sequenced: PBMCs or T cells enriched from blood (not recorded which). These receptors originate from a man in his forties who had recovered from COVID-19. Each CDR3 is given with its conserved first and last residue. A D gene is named only where the DNA matches it firmly. Clone size, where shown, is once, few, many, or a class for clones that have expanded.

V gene: TRBV7-9; J gene: TRBJ2-2; D gene: .; clone size: .; CDR3 protein: CASSLVGGNTGELFF; CDR3 DNA: TGTGCCAGCAGCTTAGTGGGGGGAAACACCGGGGAGCTGTTTTTT
V gene: TRBV12-3/TRBV12-4; J gene: TRBJ1-1; D gene: .; clone size: .; CDR3 protein: CASSSQGNTEAFF; CDR3 DNA: TGTGCCAGCAGTTCCCAGGGGAACACTGAAGCTTTCTTT
V gene: TRBV27; J gene: TRBJ2-2; D gene: TRBD2; clone size: .; CDR3 protein: CASSLSQGGGAGELFF; CDR3 DNA: TGTGCCAGCAGTTTATCGCAGGGCGGGGGGGCTGGGGAGCTGTTTTTT
V gene: TRBV19; J gene: TRBJ1-4; D gene: TRBD1; clone size: once; CDR3 protein: CASRDRGSSNEKLFF; CDR3 DNA: TGTGCCAGTAGAGACAGGGGGTCGTCTAATGAAAAACTGTTTTTT
V gene: TRBV28; J gene: TRBJ2-7; D gene: TRBD1; clone size: .; CDR3 protein: CASSLFGTGGFDEQYF; CDR3 DNA: TGTGCCAGCAGTTTATTCGGGACAGGGGGCTTTGACGAGCAGTACTTC
V gene: TRBV20-1; J gene: TRBJ2-7; D gene: TRBD2; clone size: .; CDR3 protein: CSASKVGTSGLEQYF; CDR3 DNA: TGCAGTGCTAGTAAGGTCGGGACTAGTGGTCTCGAGCAGTACTTC
V gene: TRBV4-1; J gene: TRBJ1-2; D gene: .; clone size: .; CDR3 protein: CASTSGRDGENYGYTF; CDR3 DNA: TGCGCCAGCACCTCAGGGAGGGACGGCGAGAACTATGGCTACACCTTC
V gene: TRBV28; J gene: TRBJ2-4; D gene: TRBD1; clone size: few; CDR3 protein: CASGVRDRDNIQYF; CDR3 DNA: TGTGCCAGCGGCGTCCGGGACAGGGATAACATTCAGTACTTC
V gene: TRBV24-1; J gene: TRBJ2-2; D gene: TRBD2; clone size: .; CDR3 protein: CATSDSASGRSGELFF; CDR3 DNA: TGTGCCACCAGTGATTCTGCTAGCGGGAGGTCCGGGGAGCTGTTTTTT
V gene: TRBV5-5; J gene: TRBJ2-1; D gene: .; clone size: .; CDR3 protein: CASSFQPGHSYNEQFF; CDR3 DNA: TGTGCCAGCAGCTTCCAACCGGGACACTCCTACAATGAGCAGTTCTTC
V gene: TRBV4-1; J gene: TRBJ2-7; D gene: TRBD1; clone size: .; CDR3 protein: CASSQRQGPYEQYF; CDR3 DNA: TGCGCCAGCAGCCAAAGACAGGGTCCTTACGAGCAGTACTTC
V gene: TRBV19; J gene: TRBJ1-3; D gene: .; clone size: .; CDR3 protein: CASSIEGASRNTIYF; CDR3 DNA: TGTGCCAGTAGTATAGAGGGGGCGTCAAGAAACACCATATATTTT
V gene: TRBV2; J gene: TRBJ1-3; D gene: .; clone size: .; CDR3 protein: CASSESLLGGNTIYF; CDR3 DNA: TGTGCCAGCAGTGAATCCCTGCTGGGAGGGAACACCATATATTTT
V gene: TRBV5-8; J gene: TRBJ2-1; D gene: TRBD1; clone size: .; CDR3 protein: CASSLWDSPYNEQFF; CDR3 DNA: TGTGCCAGCAGCTTGTGGGACAGCCCCTACAATGAGCAGTTCTTC
V gene: TRBV6-4; J gene: TRBJ1-1; D gene: TRBD1; clone size: .; CDR3 protein: CASTRQGRMNTEAFF; CDR3 DNA: TGTGCCAGTACCCGACAGGGTAGGATGAACACTGAAGCTTTCTTT
V gene: TRBV6-1; J gene: TRBJ2-1; D gene: TRBD2; clone size: .; CDR3 protein: CASSERGTSGPYNEQFF; CDR3 DNA: TGTGCCAGCAGTGAAAGGGGGACTAGCGGGCCGTACAATGAGCAGTTCTTC
V gene: TRBV19; J gene: TRBJ2-1; D gene: .; clone size: .; CDR3 protein: CASNADQTRHNEQFF; CDR3 DNA: TGTGCCAGTAACGCGGACCAAACTAGACACAATGAGCAGTTCTTC
V gene: TRBV4-1; J gene: TRBJ2-7; D gene: TRBD1; clone size: few; CDR3 protein: CASRTPGTALSEQYF; CDR3 DNA: TGCGCCAGCAGGACTCCCGGGACAGCCCTTTCCGAGCAGTACTTC
V gene: TRBV5-6; J gene: TRBJ2-5; D gene: .; clone size: .; CDR3 protein: CASSLAHREETQYF; CDR3 DNA: TGTGCCAGCAGCTTGGCGCACAGAGAAGAGACCCAGTACTTC
V gene: TRBV3-1/TRBV3-2; J gene: TRBJ2-3; D gene: .; clone size: .; CDR3 protein: CASSHFTDTQYF; CDR3 DNA: TGTGCCAGCAGCCACTTCACAGATACGCAGTATTTT
V gene: TRBV30; J gene: TRBJ2-5; D gene: TRBD2; clone size: .; CDR3 protein: CAWSYGGAETQYF; CDR3 DNA: TGTGCCTGGAGTTACGGGGGGGCAGAGACCCAGTACTTC
V gene: TRBV5-1; J gene: TRBJ2-7; D gene: TRBD1; clone size: .; CDR3 protein: CASSRAAGTGGYEQYF; CDR3 DNA: TGCGCCAGCAGCCGGGCGGCTGGGACAGGGGGCTACGAGCAGTACTTC